This TCR beta chain originates from a study of T cell responses to AZD1222 COVID-19 vaccine. Trimming took 6 bases from V and 0 from J, leaving 18 bases between them. Germline V lookup: CDR1 MNHEY, CDR2 SMNVEV (reference sequence). This CDR3 spans 16 amino acids. Clones were read by immunoSEQ multiplex PCR, and TCRdb kept only the in-frame ones, dropping some. Of about 160,000 clones in the sample, around 90% were seen once. The sequenced sample was peripheral blood, obtained 28 days after the second AZD1222 dose. This sequence was found in an adult who received the AZD1222 COVID-19 vaccine. The V gene is TRBV27, the J gene TRBJ2-7; D might be TRBD1 (6 bases). The CDR3 DNA sequence: TGTGCCAGCAGCCCTAATCCCTGGGACATCTCCTACGAGCAGTACTTC. Translated, it gives CASSPNPWDISYEQYF.